One sample yielded the 23 T cell receptor beta chains listed below, sequenced in a study of long-term antiretroviral therapy in people with HIV. An immunoSEQ assay, version v3.0, was performed at survey level. The repertoire was sequenced with immunoSEQ multiplex PCR; TCRdb's copy has only in-frame clones and lacks some. The table has about 24,000 clones, roughly 84% seen once; the top ten hold 2.3%. The source was unsorted PBMCs, collected 3 years after starting antiretroviral therapy. All receptors come from a man over 45 with HIV.

The rearrangement links TRBV2 to TRBJ1-1; tentatively, D is TRBD1 (5 bases). The CDR3 has 12 amino acids. V lost 0 bases and J lost 8, with 7 bases in between. Germline CDR1 SNHLY, CDR2 FYNNEI. CDR3 in DNA: TGTGCCAGCAGTGAAGCCAGGACAGAAGCTTTCTTT. Translated, it gives CASSEARTEAFF.

The chain recombines TRBV10-2 with TRBJ2-1; 10 nucleotides match TRBD2. Germline CDR1 and CDR2: WSHSY and SAAADI. The CDR3 contains 16 residues. Unmatched junction bases numbered 5, after V lost 4 bases and J lost 2 bases. In DNA form, the CDR3 reads TGCGCCAGCAGTGTACTAGCGGGACTCACCTACAATGAGCAGTTCTTC. It yields the protein CASSVLAGLTYNEQFF.

This chain joins TRBV7-2 and TRBJ1-2; 8 nucleotides align to TRBD1. Germline values: CDR1 SGHTA, CDR2 FQGNSA. There are 17 residues in the CDR3. V shed 5 bases and J 4 bases; nucleotides not matched to a gene: 15. The CDR3 reads CASSPRPGGSRVYGYTF. The CDR3 DNA sequence: TGTGCCAGCAGCCCACGTCCAGGGGGCTCCCGGGTCTATGGCTACACCTTC.

The rearrangement joins TRBV29-1 to TRBJ1-2; D gene ambiguous. The CDR3 is 11 residues long. The germline CDR1 and CDR2 sequences are SQVTM and ANQGSEA. The ends were cut back, 2 bases at V and 4 bases at J, with 5 bases in the middle. The CDR3 nucleotides read TGCAGCGTTGAACGGGGCTATGGCTACACCTTC. Its protein product is CSVERGYGYTF.

The rearrangement joins TRBV28 to TRBJ1-5; D call uncertain. Germline lookup yields CDR1 MDHEN and CDR2 SYDVKM. Trimming pared 4 bases from V and 2 bases from J, leaving 12 bases between. The CDR3 loop spans 15 amino acids. The CDR3, as DNA: TGTGCCAGCAGTTCCGCGGGTCGGGGCAATCAGCCCCAGCATTTT. It specifies CASSSAGRGNQPQHF.

Here the CDR3 reads CASSLWLPGELFF. Here the CDR3 DNA reads TGTGCCAGCAGCTTGTGGCTCCCCGGGGAGCTGTTTTTT. The rearrangement links TRBV5-6 to TRBJ2-2, with unresolved D. From germline, CDR1 is SGHDT and CDR2 YYEEEE. V lost 1 base and J lost 6, with 7 bases in between. The CDR3 has 13 residues.

V is TRBV7-9 and J is TRBJ1-1, with a possible D match to TRBD1 (6 bases). V was cut by 1 base and J by 6 bases, with 9 bases left in between. Germline V gene data show CDR1 as SEHNR and CDR2 as FQNEAQ (reference sequence). This CDR3 contains 13 residues. This CDR3 reads CASSLGRTAEAFF. Written as DNA, the CDR3 is TGTGCCAGCAGCTTAGGGAGGACAGCTGAAGCTTTCTTT.

This chain uses TRBV7-9 with TRBJ2-7, with 7 bases matching TRBD1. The CDR3 sequence is 16 residues long. V dropped 5 bases and J dropped 0; count of bases not matched to a gene: 10. Germline assignment: CDR1 SEHNR and CDR2 FQNEAQ (reference sequence). CDR3 loop: CASSPPRGPSSYEQYF. The CDR3 nucleotides read TGTGCCAGCAGCCCCCCGAGGGGGCCCTCCTCCTACGAGCAGTACTTC.

The chain combines TRBV7-2 with TRBJ1-2, with 10 bases identical to TRBD1. J lost 6 bases, V lost 5 bases, and 9 bases had no gene match. Germline V CDR1 and CDR2: SGHTA, FQGNSA. This CDR3 comprises 15 residues. The CDR3 nucleotides are TGTGCCAGCAGCCCAAACGGACAGGGGGAAGATGGCTACACCTTC. Its translation is CASSPNGQGEDGYTF.

The rearrangement links TRBV7-8 to TRBJ1-2, with TRBD1 matching over 7 bases. Looked up from germline, CDR1 is SGHVS and CDR2 is FQNEAQ. This CDR3 spans 15 amino acids. The V gene end was trimmed by 5 bases and the J gene end by 3 bases; junction bases not matched to a gene: 9. CDR3 sequence reads: CASSAGQHPDYGYTF. The CDR3 region has the DNA TGTGCCAGCAGCGCGGGACAGCATCCTGACTATGGCTACACCTTC.

For the CDR3, the DNA is TGTGCCAGCAGTTACTCGCGGACAGCCTATGGCTACACCTTC. Protein sequence: CASSYSRTAYGYTF. V gene TRBV6-5 combines with J gene TRBJ1-2; D is perhaps TRBD1 (6 bases). Trimming removed 0 bases at V and 4 bases at J, with 9 bases between. The length of the CDR3 is 14 residues. CDR1 is MNHEY and CDR2 is SVGAGI in the germline V gene.

V usage is TRBV7-9 and J usage is TRBJ2-4, with D perhaps TRBD1 or TRBD2 (5 bases each). Between the trimmed V and J ends, which lost 6 bases and 4 bases, there was a span of 10 bases. This CDR3 spans 13 amino acids. CDR1 and CDR2 from the germline V gene are SEHNR and FQNEAQ (reference sequence). The CDR3 nucleotides are TGTGCCAGCAGACGGGACGGGAAAAACATTCAGTACTTC. Translation gives CASRRDGKNIQYF.

This clone was detected only a few times. V usage is TRBV27 and J usage is TRBJ2-4; weak D call: TRBD2 (6 bases). Germline CDR1 and CDR2: MNHEY and SMNVEV (reference sequence). Trimming stripped 1 base from V and 5 bases from J, with 12 bases between. The CDR3 length is 15 residues. This CDR3 is CASSLWRGQENIQYF. The CDR3 DNA is TGTGCCAGCAGTTTATGGCGGGGCCAGGAAAACATTCAGTACTTC.

The rearrangement links TRBV6-5 to TRBJ1-5; D is ambiguous. The CDR3 length is 16 residues. V was trimmed by 4 bases and J by 7 bases, leaving 20 bases between them. Germline-derived CDR1 and CDR2 are MNHEY and SVGAGI. CDR3 sequence (DNA): TGTGCCAGCAGTTCCCTTAGACTGAGCTCGGCCCAGCCCCAGCATTTT. Translating gives CASSSLRLSSAQPQHF.

This chain uses TRBV5-6 with TRBJ1-1; TRBD1 matches 8 bases. The CDR3 has 15 amino acids. J lost 1 base, V lost 4 bases, and 6 bases had no gene match. Per the germline V gene, CDR1 is SGHDT and CDR2 is YYEEEE. CDR3 DNA sequence: TGTGCCAGCAGCCGGTCGGACAGGGAGAACACTGAAGCTTTCTTT. Translation: CASSRSDRENTEAFF. The full variable domain, its missing parts supplied by reference TRBV5-6 and TRBJ1-1, is DAGVTQSPTHLIKTRGQQVTLRCSPKSGHDTVSWYQQALGQGPQFIFQYYEEEERQRGNFPDRFSGHQFPNYSSELNVNALLLGDSALYLCASSRSDRENTEAFFGQGTRLTVV.

The chain has TRBV19 and TRBJ2-7, with 7 bases matching TRBD1. Trimming cost V 5 bases and J 0 bases; bases outside gene matches: 4. The V gene's germline CDR1 is LNHDA and CDR2 SQIVND (reference sequence). This CDR3 comprises 14 residues. CDR3 bases: TGTGCCAGTAGTCCGACAGGGACCTCCTACGAGCAGTACTTC. Amino acid sequence: CASSPTGTSYEQYF.

Note on this clone: The junction differs from germline at one of its ends, possibly a read error. J is TRBJ1-2 and V is TRBV7-9; D perhaps matches TRBD1 (5 bases). The CDR3 runs to 10 residues. The V gene's germline CDR1 is SEHNR and CDR2 FQNEAQ (reference sequence). The CDR3 region is CGTANYGYTF. CDR3 nucleotide sequence: TGCGGGACCGCTAACTATGGCTACACCTTC.

The genes are TRBV6-5 and TRBJ1-4; D unclear. V was clipped by 0 bases and J by 3 bases, with 11 bases between them. The CDR3 contains 16 residues. Germline lookup yields CDR1 MNHEY and CDR2 SVGAGI. DNA for the CDR3: TGTGCCAGCAGTTACTCGAGCGGAGCGGCTAATGAAAAACTGTTTTTT. Translating it yields CASSYSSGAANEKLFF.

The rearrangement joins TRBV4-3 to TRBJ1-5; D is ambiguous. Deletions cut 0 bases from V and 4 bases from J, with 10 bases between. Germline V gene lookup returns CDR1 LGHNA and CDR2 YSLEER. This CDR3 contains 15 residues. The CDR3 here is CASSQDAGNNQPQHF. Written as DNA, the CDR3 is TGCGCCAGCAGCCAAGACGCGGGGAATAATCAGCCCCAGCATTTT.

The count of this clone is one. The same CDR3 can be traced to other DNA sequences in this sample. This sequence joins TRBV7-8 and TRBJ1-2; D not certain. The germline V and J ends were trimmed by 1 base and 2 bases, with 8 bases remaining between them. The CDR3 loop spans 14 amino acids. CDR1 and CDR2 from the germline V gene are SGHVS and FQNEAQ. The CDR3 is CASSLDAGNYGYTF. The CDR3 region has the DNA TGTGCCAGCAGCTTAGACGCAGGAAACTATGGCTACACCTTC.

The chain is built from TRBV12-5 and TRBJ2-5; a possible D gene is TRBD1 (6 bases). The V gene's germline CDR1 is LGHNT and CDR2 FRNRAP. This CDR3 is 13 amino acids long. Trimming removed 4 bases from V and 10 bases from J, with 16 bases in between. The CDR3 DNA reads TGTGCTAGTGGTTCCGGGGCGAAGGGGGACCAGTACTTC. It translates to CASGSGAKGDQYF.

Only one count was recorded for this clone. The V and J genes are TRBV10-3 and TRBJ1-2; D not resolved. V dropped 0 bases and J dropped 1 base, with 6 bases sitting between them. The length of the CDR3 is 14 residues. Germline V gene sequence: CDR1 ENHRY, CDR2 SYGVKD. As DNA, the CDR3 is TGTGCCATCAGTGAGTCGCCCGTTAACTATGGCTACACCTTC. This encodes CAISESPVNYGYTF.

This chain connects TRBV29-1 to TRBJ1-1; D is uncertain. The CDR3 has 13 amino acids. V lost 4 bases and J 2 bases, leaving 11 bases between the germline ends. Per germline, CDR1 SQVTM and CDR2 ANQGSEA. CDR3 DNA: TGCAGCGTTGGATCAGTATTAAACACTGAAGCTTTCTTT. The encoded protein is CSVGSVLNTEAFF.